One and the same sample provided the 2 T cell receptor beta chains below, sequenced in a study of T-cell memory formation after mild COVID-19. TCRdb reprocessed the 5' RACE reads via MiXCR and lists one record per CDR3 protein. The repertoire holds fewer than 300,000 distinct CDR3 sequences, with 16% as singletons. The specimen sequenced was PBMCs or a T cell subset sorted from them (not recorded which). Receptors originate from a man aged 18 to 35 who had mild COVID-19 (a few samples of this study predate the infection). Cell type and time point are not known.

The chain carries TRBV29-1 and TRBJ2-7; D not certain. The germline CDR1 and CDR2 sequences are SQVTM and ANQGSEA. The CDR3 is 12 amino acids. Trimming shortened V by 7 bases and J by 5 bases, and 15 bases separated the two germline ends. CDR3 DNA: TGCAGCGGAAGGAAGGGCCCCAACGAGCAGTACTTC. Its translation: CSGRKGPNEQYF.

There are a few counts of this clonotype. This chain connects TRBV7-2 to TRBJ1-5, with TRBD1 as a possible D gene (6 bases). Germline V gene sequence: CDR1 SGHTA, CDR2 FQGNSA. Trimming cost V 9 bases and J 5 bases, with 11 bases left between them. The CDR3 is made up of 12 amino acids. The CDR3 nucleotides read TGTGCCAGTACAGGGTATGATCAGCCCCAGCATTTT. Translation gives CASTGYDQPQHF.